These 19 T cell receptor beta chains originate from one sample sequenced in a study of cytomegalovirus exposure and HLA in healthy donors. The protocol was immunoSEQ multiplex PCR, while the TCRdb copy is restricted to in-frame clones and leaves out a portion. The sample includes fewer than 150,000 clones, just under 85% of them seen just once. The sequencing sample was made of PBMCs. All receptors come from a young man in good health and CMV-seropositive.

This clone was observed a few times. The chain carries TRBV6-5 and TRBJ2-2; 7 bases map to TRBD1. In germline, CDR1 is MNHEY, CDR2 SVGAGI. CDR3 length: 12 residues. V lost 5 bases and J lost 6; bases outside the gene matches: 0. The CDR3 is CASSDRAGELFF. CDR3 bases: TGTGCCAGCAGTGACAGGGCCGGGGAGCTGTTTTTT.

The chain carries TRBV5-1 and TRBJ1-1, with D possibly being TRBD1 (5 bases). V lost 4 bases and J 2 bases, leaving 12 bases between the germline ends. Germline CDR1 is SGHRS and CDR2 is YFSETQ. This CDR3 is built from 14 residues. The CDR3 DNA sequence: TGCGCCAGCAGCCCTGGAGGGGTTAACACTGAAGCTTTCTTT. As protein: CASSPGGVNTEAFF.

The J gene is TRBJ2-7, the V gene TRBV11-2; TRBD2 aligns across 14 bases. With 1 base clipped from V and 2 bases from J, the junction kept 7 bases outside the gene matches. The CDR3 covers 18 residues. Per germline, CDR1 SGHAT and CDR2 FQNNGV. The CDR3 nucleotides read TGTGCCAGCAGCTTAGTGGGGACTAGCGGGAGTCCAACCTACGAGCAGTACTTC. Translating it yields CASSLVGTSGSPTYEQYF.

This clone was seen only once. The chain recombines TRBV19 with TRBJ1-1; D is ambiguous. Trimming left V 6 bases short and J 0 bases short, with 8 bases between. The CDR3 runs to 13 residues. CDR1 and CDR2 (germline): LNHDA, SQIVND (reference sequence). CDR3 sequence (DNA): TGTGCCAGTAGCACAGAGATGAACACTGAAGCTTTCTTT. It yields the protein CASSTEMNTEAFF.

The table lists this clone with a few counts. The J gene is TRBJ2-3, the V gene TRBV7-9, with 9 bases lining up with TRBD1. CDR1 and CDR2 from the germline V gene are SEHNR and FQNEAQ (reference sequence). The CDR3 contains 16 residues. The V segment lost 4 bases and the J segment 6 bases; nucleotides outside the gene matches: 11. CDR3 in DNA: TGTGCCAGCAGCTCATCCGGGACAGGGAGCCGGGATACGCAGTATTTT. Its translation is CASSSSGTGSRDTQYF.

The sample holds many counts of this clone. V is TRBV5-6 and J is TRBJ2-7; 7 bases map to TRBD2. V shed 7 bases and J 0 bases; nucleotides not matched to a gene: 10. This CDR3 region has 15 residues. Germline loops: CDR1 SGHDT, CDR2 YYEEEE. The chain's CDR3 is CASHLMGGGSYEQYF. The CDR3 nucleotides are TGTGCCAGCCATTTGATGGGGGGGGGCTCCTACGAGCAGTACTTC.

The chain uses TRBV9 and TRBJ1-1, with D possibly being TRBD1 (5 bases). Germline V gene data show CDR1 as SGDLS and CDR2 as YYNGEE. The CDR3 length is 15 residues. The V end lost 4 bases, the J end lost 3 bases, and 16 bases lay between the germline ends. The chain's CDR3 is CASSLRPTGDTEAFF. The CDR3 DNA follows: TGTGCCAGCAGCCTTCGACCGACGGGGGACACTGAAGCTTTCTTT.

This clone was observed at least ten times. The DNA of the CDR3 is TGCGCCAGCAGCCAAGATGGAGGGGAAGGGAACACTGAAGCTTTCTTT. This encodes CASSQDGGEGNTEAFF. This chain connects TRBV4-1 to TRBJ1-1, with a tentative D call TRBD1 (5 bases). Trimming left V 0 bases short and J 1 base short, with 12 bases between. This CDR3 is built from 16 residues. From germline, CDR1 is MGHRA and CDR2 YSYEKL.

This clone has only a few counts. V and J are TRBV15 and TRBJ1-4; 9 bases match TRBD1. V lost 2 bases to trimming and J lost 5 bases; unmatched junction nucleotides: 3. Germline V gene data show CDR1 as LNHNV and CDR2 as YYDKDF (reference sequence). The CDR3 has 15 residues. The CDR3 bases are TGTGCCACCAGCAGACAGGGACAGGGAAATGAAAAACTGTTTTTT. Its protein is CATSRQGQGNEKLFF.

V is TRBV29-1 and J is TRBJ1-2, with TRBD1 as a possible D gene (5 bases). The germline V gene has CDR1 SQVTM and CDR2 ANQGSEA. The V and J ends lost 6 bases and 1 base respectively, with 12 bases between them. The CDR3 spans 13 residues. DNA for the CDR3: TGCAGCGTAAGACAGACCCTTAACTATGGCTACACCTTC. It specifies CSVRQTLNYGYTF.

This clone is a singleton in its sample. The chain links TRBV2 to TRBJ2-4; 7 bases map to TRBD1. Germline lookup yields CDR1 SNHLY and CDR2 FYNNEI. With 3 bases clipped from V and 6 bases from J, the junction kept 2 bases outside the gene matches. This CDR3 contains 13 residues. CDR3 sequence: CASSETGTNIQYF. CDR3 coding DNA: TGTGCCAGCAGTGAGACAGGGACAAACATTCAGTACTTC.

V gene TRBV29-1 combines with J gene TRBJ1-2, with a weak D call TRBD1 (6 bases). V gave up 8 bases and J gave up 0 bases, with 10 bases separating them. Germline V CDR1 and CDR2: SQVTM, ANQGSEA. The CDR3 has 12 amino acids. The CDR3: CSLGQPNYGYTF. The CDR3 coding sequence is TGCAGCCTCGGACAGCCTAACTATGGCTACACCTTC.

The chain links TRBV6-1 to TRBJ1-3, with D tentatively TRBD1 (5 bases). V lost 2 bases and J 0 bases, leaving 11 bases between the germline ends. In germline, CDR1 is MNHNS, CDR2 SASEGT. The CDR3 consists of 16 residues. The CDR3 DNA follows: TGTGCCAGCAGTGAATGGGGCAGCTCCTCTGGAAACACCATATATTTT. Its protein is CASSEWGSSSGNTIYF.

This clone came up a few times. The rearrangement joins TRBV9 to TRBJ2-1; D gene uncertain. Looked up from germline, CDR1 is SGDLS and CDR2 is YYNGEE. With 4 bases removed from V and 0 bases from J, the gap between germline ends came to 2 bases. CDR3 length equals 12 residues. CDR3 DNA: TGTGCCAGCAGCCACTCCTACAATGAGCAGTTCTTC. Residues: CASSHSYNEQFF. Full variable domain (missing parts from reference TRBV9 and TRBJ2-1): DSGVTQTPKHLITATGQRVTLRCSPRSGDLSVYWYQQSLDQGLQFLIQYYNGEERAKGNILERFSAQQFPDLHSELNLSSLELGDSALYFCASSHSYNEQFFGPGTRLTVL.

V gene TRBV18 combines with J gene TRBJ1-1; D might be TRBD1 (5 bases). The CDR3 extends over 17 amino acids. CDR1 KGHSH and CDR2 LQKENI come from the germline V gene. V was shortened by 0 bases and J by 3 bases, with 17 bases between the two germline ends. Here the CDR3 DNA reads TGTGCCAGCTCACCACCGAGGGCCAGGGAGGAGGACACTGAAGCTTTCTTT. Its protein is CASSPPRAREEDTEAFF.

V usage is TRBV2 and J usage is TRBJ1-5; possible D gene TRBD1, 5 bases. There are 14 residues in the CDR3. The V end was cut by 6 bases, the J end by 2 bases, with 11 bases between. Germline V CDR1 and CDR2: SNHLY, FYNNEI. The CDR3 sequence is CASRGRAGNQPQHF. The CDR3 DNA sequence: TGTGCCAGCAGAGGCAGGGCGGGCAATCAGCCCCAGCATTTT.

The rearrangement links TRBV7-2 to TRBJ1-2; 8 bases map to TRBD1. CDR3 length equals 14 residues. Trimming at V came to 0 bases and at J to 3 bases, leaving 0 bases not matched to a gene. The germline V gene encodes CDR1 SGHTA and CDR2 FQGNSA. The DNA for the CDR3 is TGTGCCAGCAGCTTAGCGACAGGGGACTATGGCTACACCTTC. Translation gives CASSLATGDYGYTF.

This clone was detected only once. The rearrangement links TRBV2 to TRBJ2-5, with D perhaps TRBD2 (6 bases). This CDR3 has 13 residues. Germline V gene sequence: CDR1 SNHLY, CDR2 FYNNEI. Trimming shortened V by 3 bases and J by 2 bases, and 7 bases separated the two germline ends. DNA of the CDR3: TGTGCCAGCAGTGACGGGAGACAAGAGACCCAGTACTTC. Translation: CASSDGRQETQYF.

CDR3 sequence: CASSRLAGGQETQYF. CDR3 sequence (DNA): TGTGCCAGCTCAAGACTAGCGGGGGGGCAAGAGACCCAGTACTTC. This rearrangement joins TRBV18 to TRBJ2-5, with TRBD2 matching 14 bases. From germline, CDR1 is KGHSH and CDR2 LQKENI. This CDR3 has 15 residues. With V trimmed by 5 bases and J by 2 bases, 1 base remained unmatched. Looking up the rest from reference TRBV18 and TRBJ2-5 gives the full variable domain: NAGVMQNPRHLVRRRGQEARLRCSPMKGHSHVYWYRQLPEEGLKFMVYLQKENIIDESGMPKERFSAEFPKEGPSILRIQQVVRGDSAAYFCASSRLAGGQETQYFGPGTRLLVL.